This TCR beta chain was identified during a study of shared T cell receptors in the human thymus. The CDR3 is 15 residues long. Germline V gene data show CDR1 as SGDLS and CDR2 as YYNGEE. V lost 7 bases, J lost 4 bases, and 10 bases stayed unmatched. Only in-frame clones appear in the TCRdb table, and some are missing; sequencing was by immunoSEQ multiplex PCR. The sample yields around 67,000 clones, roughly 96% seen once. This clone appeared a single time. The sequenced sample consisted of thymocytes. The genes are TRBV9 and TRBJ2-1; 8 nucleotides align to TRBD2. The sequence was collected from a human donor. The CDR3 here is CASALGLARYNEQFF. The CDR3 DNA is TGTGCCAGCGCCTTAGGACTAGCAAGGTACAATGAGCAGTTCTTC.